What follows are 22 T cell receptor beta chains derived from one specimen sequenced in a study of graft-versus-host responses after intestinal transplantation. Using immunoSEQ multiplex PCR, the repertoire was profiled, and TCRdb retains in-frame clones only, with some absent. This sample has 75,000 to 100,000 clones, with approximately 92% found just once. This sample comprised PBMCs, obtained around 450 days after intestinal transplant. Receptors originate from a human patient who received an intestinal transplant, so some T cells may come from the graft donor.

This chain joins TRBV5-4 and TRBJ2-3, with TRBD2 identical over 11 bases. The CDR3 has 15 amino acids. Per germline, CDR1 SGHNT and CDR2 YYREEE (reference sequence). V shed 0 bases and J 7 bases; nucleotides not matched to a gene: 4. CDR3 sequence: CASSLGSGGDNTQYF. In DNA, the CDR3 is TGTGCCAGCAGCTTGGGTAGCGGGGGGGACAATACGCAGTATTTT.

The gene calls are TRBV19 and TRBJ2-5, with D tentatively TRBD1 (7 bases). The J call is uncertain, as TRBJ2-7 better fits the DNA end. CDR1 and CDR2 from the germline V gene are LNHDA and SQIVND (reference sequence). The CDR3 contains 15 residues. The CDR3 DNA reads as TGTGCCAGTAGTATAGATCAGGGGGGTACCTACGAGCAGTACTTC. It codes for CASSIDQGGTYEQYF.

This clone was counted a single time. This sequence joins TRBV25-1 and TRBJ2-1, with TRBD2 matching 9 bases. The CDR3 sequence is 13 residues long. CDR1 is MGHDK and CDR2 is SYGVNS in the germline V gene. After removal of 7 bases from V and 4 bases from J, the junction contained 2 bases not matched to a gene. As DNA, the CDR3 is TGTGCCAGCATGCTAGCGGGGTACAATGAGCAGTTCTTC. It is translated as CASMLAGYNEQFF.

V and J are TRBV6-5 and TRBJ1-2, with 10 bases matching TRBD1. The CDR3 extends over 13 amino acids. The junction had 2 bases not matched to a gene; V was cut back by 5 bases and J by 5 bases. Per germline, CDR1 MNHEY and CDR2 SVGAGI. The CDR3 reads CASSTGQGYGYTF. Here the CDR3 DNA reads TGTGCCAGCAGTACGGGACAGGGGTATGGCTACACCTTC.

J is TRBJ1-1 and V is TRBV4-1, with D perhaps TRBD1 (6 bases). The CDR3 loop spans 15 amino acids. Per germline, CDR1 MGHRA and CDR2 YSYEKL. Trimming took off 10 bases at V and 4 bases at J, with 22 bases between the two ends. The CDR3 sequence: CATNDRIRGRTEAFF. DNA of the CDR3: TGCGCCACCAACGACCGAATCAGGGGACGCACTGAAGCTTTCTTT.

The genes are TRBV5-6 and TRBJ2-1, with 7 bases lining up with TRBD2. CDR3 length: 14 residues. CDR1 and CDR2 from the germline V gene are SGHDT and YYEEEE. V lost 2 bases and J lost 1; bases outside the gene matches: 0. CDR3 in DNA: TGTGCCAGCAGCTTCGGGGGGTCCTACAATGAGCAGTTCTTC. Translated: CASSFGGSYNEQFF.

V and J are TRBV2 and TRBJ2-3; 11 bases align to TRBD2. The CDR3 has 19 residues. V was clipped by 5 bases and J by 1 base; unmatched bases: 14. CDR1 and CDR2 from the germline V gene are SNHLY and FYNNEI. The CDR3 DNA sequence: TGTGCCAGCAGTATCCCGAAACCGACTAGCGGGGCAGGCACAGATACGCAGTATTTT. It codes for CASSIPKPTSGAGTDTQYF.

The chain carries TRBV5-1 and TRBJ2-7, with 8 bases lining up with TRBD1. Germline trimming cut 5 bases from V and 3 bases from J; bases unmatched to any gene: 10. CDR3 length: 15 amino acids. The V gene's germline CDR1 is SGHRS and CDR2 YFSETQ. The CDR3 nucleotides are TGCGCCAGCAGTCCGAGCCAGGGGGCGGACTACGAGCAGTACTTC. Amino acid sequence: CASSPSQGADYEQYF. Full variable domain (remainder filled in from reference TRBV5-1 and TRBJ2-7): KAGVTQTPRYLIKTRGQQVTLSCSPISGHRSVSWYQQTPGQGLQFLFEYFSETQRNKGNFPGRFSGRQFSNSRSEMNVSTLELGDSALYLCASSPSQGADYEQYFGPGTRLTVT.

This clone has a handful of counts. The V gene is TRBV10-1, the J gene TRBJ2-7; TRBD1 matches 7 bases. Germline lookup yields CDR1 WNHNN and CDR2 SYGVQD (reference sequence). This CDR3 comprises 13 residues. V dropped 4 bases and J dropped 5; count of bases not matched to a gene: 5. This chain's CDR3 is CASSGADRDEQYF. The CDR3 DNA reads TGCGCCAGCAGTGGCGCTGACAGGGACGAGCAGTACTTC.

The V and J genes are TRBV6-6 and TRBJ1-1; D uncertain. The V and J ends lost 4 bases and 5 bases respectively, with 14 bases between them. This CDR3 has 14 amino acids. Germline CDR1 MNHNY, CDR2 SVGAGI (reference sequence). This CDR3 is CASSSTQAGTEAFF. The CDR3 DNA sequence: TGTGCCAGCAGTTCCACCCAGGCGGGGACTGAAGCTTTCTTT.

This chain uses TRBV6-5 with TRBJ2-2; D is tentatively TRBD1 or TRBD2 (6 bases each). Looked up from germline, CDR1 is MNHEY and CDR2 is SVGAGI. This CDR3 comprises 16 residues. Trimming removed 1 base at V and 0 bases at J, with 9 bases between. DNA of the CDR3: TGTGCCAGCAGTTACTGGAGGGGGGCGAACACCGGGGAGCTGTTTTTT. It translates to CASSYWRGANTGELFF.

The J gene is TRBJ2-3, the V gene TRBV6-1; D perhaps matches TRBD2 (7 bases). V lost 4 bases and J 4 bases, leaving 21 bases between the germline ends. CDR1 and CDR2 (germline): MNHNS, SASEGT. The CDR3 covers 17 residues. CDR3 sequence (DNA): TGTGCCAGCAGTGGCCTGCACGTGGGGGGGCCATCAGATACGCAGTATTTT. Translating gives CASSGLHVGGPSDTQYF.

The V and J genes are TRBV18 and TRBJ2-3; D ambiguous. The germline V gene encodes CDR1 KGHSH and CDR2 LQKENI. This CDR3 has 14 amino acids. V gave up 6 bases and J gave up 5 bases, with 15 bases separating them. The CDR3 DNA reads as TGTGCCAGCTCCCCGCCGGACGGGCAAGATACGCAGTATTTT. Its protein is CASSPPDGQDTQYF.

CDR3: CASSESAYGDTQYF. CDR3 nucleotides: TGTGCCAGCAGCGAATCCGCGTACGGAGATACGCAGTATTTT. The chain links TRBV21-1 to TRBJ2-3; TRBD2, the table's D call, lacks a check against the DNA. TRBV21-1 is recorded as a pseudogene. The CDR3 sequence is 14 residues long.

V is TRBV27 and J is TRBJ1-5; D might be TRBD1 (6 bases). Germline V gene lookup returns CDR1 MNHEY and CDR2 SMNVEV (reference sequence). The CDR3 runs 16 residues. V was pared by 5 bases and J by 4 bases, with 18 bases between. The chain's CDR3 is CASSPGARGSNQPQHF. The CDR3 bases are TGTGCCAGCAGTCCAGGGGCTAGGGGGAGTAATCAGCCCCAGCATTTT.

The chain employs TRBV19 and TRBJ1-5, with 8 bases identical to TRBD1. CDR1 and CDR2 from the germline V gene are LNHDA and SQIVND (reference sequence). CDR3 length: 14 residues. Germline trimming cut 5 bases from V and 6 bases from J; bases unmatched to any gene: 6. This CDR3 is CASSASGGVQPQHF. Here the CDR3 DNA reads TGTGCCAGTAGTGCGTCAGGGGGCGTTCAGCCCCAGCATTTT.

The chain couples TRBV9 to TRBJ1-2, with D possibly being TRBD1 (5 bases). The V gene's germline CDR1 is SGDLS and CDR2 YYNGEE. V was cut by 0 bases and J by 4 bases, with 16 bases left in between. The CDR3 has 16 amino acids. This chain's CDR3 is CASSVDGGLVVYGYTF. CDR3 bases: TGTGCCAGCAGCGTAGATGGGGGGTTAGTCGTCTATGGCTACACCTTC. Complete variable domain (other parts from reference TRBV9 and TRBJ1-2): DSGVTQTPKHLITATGQRVTLRCSPRSGDLSVYWYQQSLDQGLQFLIQYYNGEERAKGNILERFSAQQFPDLHSELNLSSLELGDSALYFCASSVDGGLVVYGYTFGSGTRLTVV.

This chain uses TRBV6-1 with TRBJ1-1; 7 nucleotides agree with TRBD1. Germline loops: CDR1 MNHNS, CDR2 SASEGT. The CDR3 contains 14 residues. Germline trimming cut 5 bases from V and 5 bases from J; bases unmatched to any gene: 8. In DNA form, the CDR3 reads TGTGCCAGCAGTCTGGACAGGATAGTGACTGAAGCTTTCTTT. Protein product: CASSLDRIVTEAFF.

This sequence joins TRBV5-1 and TRBJ2-3; D is tentatively TRBD1 or TRBD2 (5 bases each). Per the germline V gene, CDR1 is SGHRS and CDR2 is YFSETQ. V was pared by 4 bases and J by 6 bases, with 12 bases between. This CDR3 is 13 amino acids long. In nucleotides, the CDR3 is TGCGCCAGCAGCCGGGACGTCGGTGATACGCAGTATTTT. This sequence encodes CASSRDVGDTQYF. Full variable domain (remainder filled in from reference TRBV5-1 and TRBJ2-3): KAGVTQTPRYLIKTRGQQVTLSCSPISGHRSVSWYQQTPGQGLQFLFEYFSETQRNKGNFPGRFSGRQFSNSRSEMNVSTLELGDSALYLCASSRDVGDTQYFGPGTRLTVL.

V gene TRBV6-5 combines with J gene TRBJ1-2, with 11 bases that match TRBD1. J was trimmed by 4 bases and V by 3 bases; bases with no gene match: 7. The CDR3 runs to 16 residues. Germline-derived CDR1 and CDR2 are MNHEY and SVGAGI. CDR3 residues: CASSYAPGQGGYGYTF. The DNA for the CDR3 is TGTGCCAGCAGTTATGCACCGGGACAGGGGGGCTATGGCTACACCTTC.

V gene TRBV6-6 combines with J gene TRBJ2-7; tentatively, D is TRBD2 (7 bases). The CDR3 is made up of 14 amino acids. Germline V lookup: CDR1 MNHNY, CDR2 SVGAGI (reference sequence). Trimming left V 5 bases short and J 2 bases short, with 13 bases between. CDR3 residues: CASSLSGGPYEQYF. DNA for the CDR3: TGTGCCAGCAGTCTCTCGGGGGGCCCCTACGAGCAGTACTTC.

The J gene is TRBJ1-1, the V gene TRBV6-6; D uncertain. Per the germline V gene, CDR1 is MNHNY and CDR2 is SVGAGI (reference sequence). There are 13 residues in the CDR3. V lost 5 bases and J lost 11, with 18 bases in between. This chain's CDR3 is CASSRQLGTDAFF. The CDR3 DNA is TGTGCCAGCAGTCGGCAGTTGGGAACGGATGCTTTCTTT.